Below, 7 T cell receptor beta chains from the same sample are listed, as sequenced in a study of control samples from healthy donors and cancer patients. Libraries were prepared by immunoSEQ multiplex PCR; TCRdb keeps only in-frame clonotypes and omits some of them. The sample contains about 150,000 clones, approximately 93% of which appear only once. What was sequenced was blood. These receptors originate from a man younger than 35 in good health.

This sequence joins TRBV7-2 and TRBJ2-1; 11 bases match TRBD2. V lost 4 bases and J lost 9; bases outside the gene matches: 8. The CDR3 totals 15 residues. CDR1 is SGHTA and CDR2 is FQGNSA in the germline V gene. This chain's CDR3 is CASSYYSGRVGEQFF. The CDR3 coding sequence is TGTGCCAGCAGCTATTATAGCGGGAGGGTCGGTGAGCAGTTCTTC.

This clone has only a few counts. The chain couples TRBV9 to TRBJ2-3, with 8 bases aligning to TRBD2. This CDR3 contains 15 residues. With 1 base clipped from V and 5 bases from J, the junction kept 6 bases outside the gene matches. From germline, CDR1 is SGDLS and CDR2 YYNGEE. CDR3 sequence reads: CASSVTGGEVDTQYF. The CDR3 nucleotides are TGTGCCAGCAGCGTAACCGGGGGGGAGGTAGATACGCAGTATTTT. The complete variable domain, with remaining parts taken from reference TRBV9 and TRBJ2-3, reads DSGVTQTPKHLITATGQRVTLRCSPRSGDLSVYWYQQSLDQGLQFLIQYYNGEERAKGNILERFSAQQFPDLHSELNLSSLELGDSALYFCASSVTGGEVDTQYFGPGTRLTVL.

The chain carries TRBV6-4 and TRBJ2-1, with 9 bases matching TRBD2. The CDR3 has 14 residues. The germline V gene encodes CDR1 MRHNA and CDR2 SNTAGT. V shed 3 bases, J shed 6 bases, and the junction held 3 bases outside the gene matches. Here the CDR3 DNA reads TGTGCCAGCAGTGAGGGCGGGGGGGCCAATGAGCAGTTCTTC. Residues: CASSEGGGANEQFF.

The J gene is TRBJ2-3, the V gene TRBV5-1; 7 bases agree with TRBD1. J was trimmed by 4 bases and V by 0 bases; bases with no gene match: 8. This CDR3 region has 16 residues. Germline V gene data show CDR1 as SGHRS and CDR2 as YFSETQ. CDR3 in amino acids: CASSLGARGIADTQYF. CDR3 nucleotide sequence: TGCGCCAGCAGCTTGGGTGCCAGGGGGATCGCAGATACGCAGTATTTT. The full variable domain, its missing parts supplied by reference TRBV5-1 and TRBJ2-3, is KAGVTQTPRYLIKTRGQQVTLSCSPISGHRSVSWYQQTPGQGLQFLFEYFSETQRNKGNFPGRFSGRQFSNSRSEMNVSTLELGDSALYLCASSLGARGIADTQYFGPGTRLTVL.

The genes are TRBV2 and TRBJ1-5; perhaps TRBD1 as D (6 bases). The CDR3 totals 15 residues. Germline V gene sequence: CDR1 SNHLY, CDR2 FYNNEI. Trimming left V 7 bases short and J 7 bases short, with 20 bases between. For the CDR3, the DNA is TGTGCCAGCAACCTGGGACGACTCACAGGGCAGCCCCAGCATTTT. This sequence encodes CASNLGRLTGQPQHF.

The genes are TRBV2 and TRBJ2-2; 8 nucleotides match TRBD1. Germline loops: CDR1 SNHLY, CDR2 FYNNEI. With 7 bases clipped from V and 4 bases from J, the junction kept 8 bases outside the gene matches. The CDR3 is made up of 15 amino acids. CDR3 DNA sequence: TGTGCCAGCAATGTAGACAGGGGTGGCACCGGGGAGCTGTTTTTT. It is translated as CASNVDRGGTGELFF.

The chain couples TRBV6-1 to TRBJ1-2, with unresolved D. CDR1 MNHNS and CDR2 SASEGT come from the germline V gene. The CDR3 is 11 residues long. Trimming shortened V by 1 base and J by 6 bases, and 3 bases separated the two germline ends. The CDR3: CASSEGHGYTF. The CDR3 DNA reads as TGTGCCAGCAGTGAAGGGCATGGCTACACCTTC.